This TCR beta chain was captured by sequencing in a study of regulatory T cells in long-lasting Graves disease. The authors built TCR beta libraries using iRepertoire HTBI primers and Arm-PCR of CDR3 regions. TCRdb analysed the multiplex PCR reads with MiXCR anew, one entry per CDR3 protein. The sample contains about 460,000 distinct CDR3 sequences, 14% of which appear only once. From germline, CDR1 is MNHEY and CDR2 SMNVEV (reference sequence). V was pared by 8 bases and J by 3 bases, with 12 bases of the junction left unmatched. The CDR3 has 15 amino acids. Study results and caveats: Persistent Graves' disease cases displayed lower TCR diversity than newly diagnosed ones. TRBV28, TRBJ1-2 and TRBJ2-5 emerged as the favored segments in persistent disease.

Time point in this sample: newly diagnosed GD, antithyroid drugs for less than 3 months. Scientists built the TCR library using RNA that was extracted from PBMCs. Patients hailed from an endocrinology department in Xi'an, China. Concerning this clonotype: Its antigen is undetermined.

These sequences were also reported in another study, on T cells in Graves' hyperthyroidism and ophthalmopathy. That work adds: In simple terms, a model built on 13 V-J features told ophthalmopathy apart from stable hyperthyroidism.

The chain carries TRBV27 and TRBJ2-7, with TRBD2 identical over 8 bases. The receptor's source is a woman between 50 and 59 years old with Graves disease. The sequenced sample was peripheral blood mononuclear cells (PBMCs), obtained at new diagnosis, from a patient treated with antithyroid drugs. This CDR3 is CASRRAGGPDYEQYF. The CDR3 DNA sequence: TGTGCCAGCCGCCGGGCGGGGGGTCCCGACTACGAGCAGTACTTC.